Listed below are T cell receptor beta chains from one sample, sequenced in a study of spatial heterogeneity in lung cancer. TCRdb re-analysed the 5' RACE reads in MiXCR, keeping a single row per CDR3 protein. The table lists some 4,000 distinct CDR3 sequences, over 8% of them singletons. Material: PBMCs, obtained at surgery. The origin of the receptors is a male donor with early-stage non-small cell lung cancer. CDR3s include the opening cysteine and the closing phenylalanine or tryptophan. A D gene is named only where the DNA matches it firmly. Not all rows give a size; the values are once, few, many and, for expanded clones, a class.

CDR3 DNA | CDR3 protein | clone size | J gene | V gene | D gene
TGTGCCGGCCGACGGATGAACACTGAAGCTTTCTTT | CAGRRMNTEAFF | - | TRBJ1-1 | TRBV6-6 | -
TGCGCCAGCGGGGCAGGGAACACCGGGGAGCTGTTTTTT | CASGAGNTGELFF | many | TRBJ2-2 | TRBV5-1 | -
TGCAGCGCCCCACAAGTCCAAGGGGAGCTGTTTTTT | CSAPQVQGELFF | many | TRBJ2-2 | TRBV29-1 | -
TGTGCCAGCTCACTAGACCCACGGAATGGCTACACCTTC | CASSLDPRNGYTF | medium-sized | TRBJ1-2 | TRBV18 | -
TGTGCCAGCAGCTTAGAAGCGGGGGGGCCTAAAAATGAGCAGTTCTTC | CASSLEAGGPKNEQFF | many | TRBJ2-1 | TRBV7-9 | TRBD2
TGTGCCAGCAGCCTTGGACAGGGAACCATCTACGAGCAGTACTTC | CASSLGQGTIYEQYF | many | TRBJ2-7 | TRBV6-1 | TRBD1
TGTGCCAGCTCAGTCGATATGAACACTGAAGCTTTCTTT | CASSVDMNTEAFF | medium-sized | TRBJ1-1 | TRBV18 | -
TGTGCCATCAGTCTCGGTGCCGGGGCAGGGGTGTTCTCCTACGAGCAGTACTTC | CAISLGAGAGVFSYEQYF | medium-sized | TRBJ2-7 | TRBV10-3 | -
TGCAGTGCTTCTAGGGGTCCGGACGAGCAGTACTTC | CSASRGPDEQYF | many | TRBJ2-7 | TRBV20-1 | -
TGCAGCGTTGAAGGTTCGGGACAGCTAACCGGGGAGCTGTTTTTT | CSVEGSGQLTGELFF | many | TRBJ2-2 | TRBV29-1 | TRBD1
TGTGCCAGCAGAGAGACAGGTATCGGGGAGCTGTTTTTT | CASRETGIGELFF | many | TRBJ2-2 | TRBV28 | -
TGTGCCTGGAGGACCAACCTCGGCGAGCAGTACTTC | CAWRTNLGEQYF | many | TRBJ2-7 | TRBV30 | -
TGCAGTGCTAGAGGCCTAGCGGGGGGAAACACAGATACGCAGTATTTT | CSARGLAGGNTDTQYF | many | TRBJ2-3 | TRBV20-1 | TRBD2
TGTGCCAGCAGTTTAAATTGGGACTACCTCTACGAGCAGTACTTC | CASSLNWDYLYEQYF | many | TRBJ2-7 | TRBV27 | TRBD2
TGTGCCAGCAGTTCCTTAGGCGGAGCAACTAATGAAAAACTGTTTTTT | CASSSLGGATNEKLFF | - | TRBJ1-4 | TRBV28 | -
TGTGCCAGCAGTTTTATTACAGTGACTGGCTACGAGCAGTACTTC | CASSFITVTGYEQYF | medium-sized | TRBJ2-7 | TRBV28 | -
TGTGCCAGCTCACCACAGGCAGGGATAAGGGCTGAAGCTTTCTTT | CASSPQAGIRAEAFF | - | TRBJ1-1 | TRBV18 | -
TGTGCCAGCAGCCACACAGGGTCTGGGGCCAACGTCCTGACTTTC | CASSHTGSGANVLTF | - | TRBJ2-6 | TRBV14 | -
TGTGCCAGCAGTGAGAGCGGACAGGGGTGGATCGCAGATACGCAGTATTTT | CASSESGQGWIADTQYF | many | TRBJ2-3 | TRBV2 | TRBD1
TGCGCCAGCAGCCAAGGACCGGGAAGCTCCTACAATGAGCAGTTCTTC | CASSQGPGSSYNEQFF | few | TRBJ2-1 | TRBV4-1 | -
TGTGCCAGCAACCTAGCGGGGGCCACCCAAGAGACCCAGTACTTC | CASNLAGATQETQYF | medium-sized | TRBJ2-5 | TRBV6-1 | TRBD2
TGTGCCAGCAGTGATATCGGGGGGGCCGTTGAGCAGTTCTTC | CASSDIGGAVEQFF | many | TRBJ2-1 | TRBV28 | TRBD2
TGTGCCAGCAGCTTAGAGCTAGCTGGAACCACAGATACGCAGTATTTT | CASSLELAGTTDTQYF | - | TRBJ2-3 | TRBV11-2 | -
TGTGCCAGCAGCTTGGTTAAGAGGGGAATGAACACTGAAGCTTTCTTT | CASSLVKRGMNTEAFF | many | TRBJ1-1 | TRBV5-4 | -
TGTGCCAGCAGTTTATCAGTGCATACGCAGTATTTT | CASSLSVHTQYF | - | TRBJ2-3 | TRBV12-3/TRBV12-4 | -
TGTGCCAGCAGTGCAGGGGACGGAGGCTACGAGCAGTACTTC | CASSAGDGGYEQYF | medium-sized | TRBJ2-7 | TRBV6-1 | -
TGTGCCAGCAGTTTCTCGAACAGGGGCACCGGGGAGCTGTTTTTT | CASSFSNRGTGELFF | many | TRBJ2-2 | TRBV12-3/TRBV12-4 | TRBD1
TGCAGTGCCCTAAACACCCTCGGAGGGGAGCAGTACTTC | CSALNTLGGEQYF | - | TRBJ2-7 | TRBV20-1 | -
TGCAGTGCCCCAGCTAAGCGGATGAAAGAGACCCAGTACTTC | CSAPAKRMKETQYF | many | TRBJ2-5 | TRBV20-1 | -
TGCGCCAGCAGTGAGTCCGGGGGGACCGGGGAGCTGTTTTTT | CASSESGGTGELFF | many | TRBJ2-2 | TRBV10-1 | TRBD2
TGCAGCGTTCGGAGACAGGGGGCGAAGGGCTACACCTTC | CSVRRQGAKGYTF | many | TRBJ1-2 | TRBV29-1 | TRBD1
TGTGCCAGCAGCCTAGACCGAACCGAGGAGCAGTACTTC | CASSLDRTEEQYF | many | TRBJ2-7 | TRBV7-7 | -
TGTGCCAGTAGTACCTACTTTGACAGTGAAGCTTTCTTT | CASSTYFDSEAFF | many | TRBJ1-1 | TRBV19 | -
TGTGCCAGCAGTTCCGGGACAGGTTCGAAAGGCTACACCTTC | CASSSGTGSKGYTF | medium-sized | TRBJ1-2 | TRBV27 | TRBD1
TGCGCCAGCAGCTTGATAGCGGGGGACTACGAGCAGTACTTC | CASSLIAGDYEQYF | many | TRBJ2-7 | TRBV5-1 | TRBD2
TGTGCCATCAGTGCGGGGACTCAGGAGACCCAGTACTTC | CAISAGTQETQYF | large | TRBJ2-5 | TRBV10-3 | -
TGTGCCAGCAGTTTTGGTTGGGCTAGCGGTTCCGATGAGCAGTTCTTC | CASSFGWASGSDEQFF | few | TRBJ2-1 | TRBV12-3/TRBV12-4 | TRBD2
TGTGCCAGCAGCTTTCTTTCCTACGCAAGCCGGCAGCACACTGAAGCTTTCTTT | CASSFLSYASRQHTEAFF | many | TRBJ1-1 | TRBV7-8 | -
TGCAGTGTTTCCGGACGGAGCGGGGCCCAAGAGACCCAGTACTTC | CSVSGRSGAQETQYF | few | TRBJ2-5 | TRBV20-1 | TRBD2
TGTGCCAGCTCCCCCATTCCTAGCGGTCGAGAAACAGATACGCAGTATTTT | CASSPIPSGRETDTQYF | many | TRBJ2-3 | TRBV18 | TRBD2
TGTGCCAGCAGCCCGACAAGAGGCGGGGAGCTGTTTTTT | CASSPTRGGELFF | many | TRBJ2-2 | TRBV6-2/TRBV6-3 | -
TGCAGCGCACAGGGGGACGGGCGGGAGCTGTTTTTT | CSAQGDGRELFF | many | TRBJ2-2 | TRBV29-1 | TRBD1
TGTGCCAGCTCCCCTCGGCAGGGGCATGACGAGCAGTACTTC | CASSPRQGHDEQYF | few | TRBJ2-7 | TRBV18 | -
TGTGCCAGCAGCATCAGGGATGGAAACACCATATATTTT | CASSIRDGNTIYF | many | TRBJ1-3 | TRBV5-6 | -
TGTGCCAGCAGCCAAATCGGGGGCGCAGATACGCAGTATTTT | CASSQIGGADTQYF | many | TRBJ2-3 | TRBV14 | -
TGTGCCAGCAGCCAATGGGGCCAGAACACTGAAGCTTTCTTT | CASSQWGQNTEAFF | many | TRBJ1-1 | TRBV3-1 | -
TGTGCCAGCAGTTACTCGGGCAGGGGCCGGTACGAGCAGTACTTC | CASSYSGRGRYEQYF | few | TRBJ2-7 | TRBV6-5 | -
TGTGCCAGCAGTTTCTCGAGCACAGATACGCAGTATTTT | CASSFSSTDTQYF | many | TRBJ2-3 | TRBV6-5 | -
TGTGCCAGCAGTTTCGGAGGGGGGACTGAGCAGTTCTTC | CASSFGGGTEQFF | many | TRBJ2-1 | TRBV27 | -
TGTGCCAGCAGCTTGGGTTCAGCCACTGAAGCTTTCTTT | CASSLGSATEAFF | medium-sized | TRBJ1-1 | TRBV7-9 | -
TGTGCCAGCAGCCCTATCAATCAGCCCCAGCATTTT | CASSPINQPQHF | - | TRBJ1-5 | TRBV28 | -
TGTGCCAGCAGCGGTATAGCGGGGAGCTCCTACAATGAGCAGTTCTTC | CASSGIAGSSYNEQFF | many | TRBJ2-1 | TRBV5-6 | TRBD2
TGTGCCAGCAGCAACCGGGACAGGGGCCATGAAGCTTTCTTT | CASSNRDRGHEAFF | many | TRBJ1-1 | TRBV9 | TRBD1
TGTGCCAGCAGCGTGTCAGAGAACTATGGCTACACCTTC | CASSVSENYGYTF | many | TRBJ1-2 | TRBV9 | -
TGTGCCAGCAGCTTAGAAGCGGGACAGGGGGAAGCCTACGAGCAGTACTTC | CASSLEAGQGEAYEQYF | many | TRBJ2-7 | TRBV13 | TRBD1
TGTGCCAGCAGCCCTGGAGGGGGATCGGGTCAGCCCCAGCATTTT | CASSPGGGSGQPQHF | - | TRBJ1-5 | TRBV9 | -